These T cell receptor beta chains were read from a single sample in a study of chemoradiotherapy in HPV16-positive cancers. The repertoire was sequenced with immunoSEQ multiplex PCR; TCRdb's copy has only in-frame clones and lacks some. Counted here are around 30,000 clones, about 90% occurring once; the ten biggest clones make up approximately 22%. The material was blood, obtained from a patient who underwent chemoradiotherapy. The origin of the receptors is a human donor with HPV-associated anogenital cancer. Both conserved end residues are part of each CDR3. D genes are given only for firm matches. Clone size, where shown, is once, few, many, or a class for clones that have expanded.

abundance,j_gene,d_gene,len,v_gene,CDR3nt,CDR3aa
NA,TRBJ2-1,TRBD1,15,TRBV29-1,TGCAGCGTAGCCGGGACAGGGAGCTCCTACAATGAGCAGTTCTTC,CSVAGTGSSYNEQFF
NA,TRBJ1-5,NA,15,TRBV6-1,TGTGCCAGCAGCCGGTTAGAGGATAGCAATCAGCCCCAGCATTTT,CASSRLEDSNQPQHF
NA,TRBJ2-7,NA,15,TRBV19,TGTGCCAGTAGTATAAGGGACTCCCTCCTATACGAGCAGTACTTC,CASSIRDSLLYEQYF
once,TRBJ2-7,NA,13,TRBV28,TGTGCCAGCAGTTTATCGAGGGTGGGCGAGCAGTACTTC,CASSLSRVGEQYF
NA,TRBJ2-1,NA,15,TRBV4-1,TGCGCCAGCAGCCAAGTTTCAGGGCAAGGCAATGAGCAGTTCTTC,CASSQVSGQGNEQFF
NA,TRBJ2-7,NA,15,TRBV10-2,TGCGCCAGCAGCCCTGACTCCGGACCAGTCTACGAGCAGTACTTC,CASSPDSGPVYEQYF
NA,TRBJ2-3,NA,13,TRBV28,TGTGCCACCCAGGAGGGAAGCACAGATACGCAGTATTTT,CATQEGSTDTQYF
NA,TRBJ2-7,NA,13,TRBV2,TGTGCCAGCAGTGCCTCGGGCTCCTACGAGCAGTACTTC,CASSASGSYEQYF
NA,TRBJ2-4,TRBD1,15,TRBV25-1,TGTGCCAGCAGTGAGGACAGGATCGCCAAAAACATTCAGTACTTC,CASSEDRIAKNIQYF
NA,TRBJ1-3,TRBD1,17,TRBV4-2,TGTGCCAGCAGCCGGGACAGGGGATATGGCTCTGGAAACACCATATATTTT,CASSRDRGYGSGNTIYF
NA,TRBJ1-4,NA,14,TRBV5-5,TGTGCCAGCAGCGGCGGGGGAGGAAGCGAAAAACTGTTTTTT,CASSGGGGSEKLFF
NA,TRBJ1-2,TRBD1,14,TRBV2,TGTGCCAGCGAAGGACAGGGGGCTCTCTATGGCTACACCTTC,CASEGQGALYGYTF
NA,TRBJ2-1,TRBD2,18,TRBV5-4,TGTGCCAGCAGCCCACGGACTAGCGGGGGGAGCTCCTACAATGAGCAGTTCTTC,CASSPRTSGGSSYNEQFF
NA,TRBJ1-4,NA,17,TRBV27,TGTGCCAGCAGTTTATCGGGCGGAAGAGCAACTAATGAAAAACTGTTTTTT,CASSLSGGRATNEKLFF
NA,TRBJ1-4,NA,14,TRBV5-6,TGTGCCAGCATGGGGTGGCAGGGGAATGAAAAACTGTTTTTT,CASMGWQGNEKLFF
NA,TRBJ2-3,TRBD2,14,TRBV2,TGTGCCAGCAGCCCTCTCAGACTAGCGGGAGGCGGAGATTTT,CASSPLRLAGGGDF
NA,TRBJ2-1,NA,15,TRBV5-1,TGCGCCAGCAGCTTGGGCCCGGAAAGTCACAATGAGCAGTTCTTC,CASSLGPESHNEQFF
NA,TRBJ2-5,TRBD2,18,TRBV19,TGTGCCAGTAGTCCAGGGACTAGCGGGGGAGGGTTCCAAGAGACCCAGTACTTC,CASSPGTSGGGFQETQYF
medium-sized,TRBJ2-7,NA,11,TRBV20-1,TGCAGTGCTAGCCTTGCTGACGAGCAGTACTTC,CSASLADEQYF
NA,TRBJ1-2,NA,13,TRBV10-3,TGTGCCATCAGTGAGTTTCCCGGGCATGGCTACACCTTC,CAISEFPGHGYTF
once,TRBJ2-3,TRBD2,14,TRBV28,TGTGCCAGCAGTTTAGGGGGGGACCCAGATACGCAGTATTTT,CASSLGGDPDTQYF
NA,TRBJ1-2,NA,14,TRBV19,TGTGCCAGTATGGGCCGGGCCCAGGGCTATGGCTACACCTTC,CASMGRAQGYGYTF
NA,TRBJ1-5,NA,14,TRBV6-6,TGTGTCAGCAGTCTCCAGCCAGAAAATCAGCCCCAGCATTTT,CVSSLQPENQPQHF
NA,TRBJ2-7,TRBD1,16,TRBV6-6,TGTGCCAGCAGTTACACCGGGACAGGGGGCCGGTACGAGCAGTACTTC,CASSYTGTGGRYEQYF
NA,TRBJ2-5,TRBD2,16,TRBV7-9,TGTGCCAGCAGCTTAGGCCTAGCGGGAGAAGGGGAGACCCAGTACTTC,CASSLGLAGEGETQYF
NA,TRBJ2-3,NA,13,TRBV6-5,TGTGCCAGCAGTTCCCTCGGGACAGATACGCAGTATTTT,CASSSLGTDTQYF
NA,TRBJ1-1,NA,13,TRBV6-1,TGTGCCAGCAGCCAACTCAGGAACACTGAAGCTTTCTTT,CASSQLRNTEAFF
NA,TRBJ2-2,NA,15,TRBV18,TGTGCCAGCTCACCACCGTCTTTTGTGGCCGGGGAGCTGTTTTTT,CASSPPSFVAGELFF
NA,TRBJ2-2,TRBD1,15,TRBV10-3,TGTGCCATCAGTGTAAAGGGGGCGCCCACCGGGGAGCTGTTTTTT,CAISVKGAPTGELFF
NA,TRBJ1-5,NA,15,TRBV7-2,TGTGCCAGCAGCTTGCCCGGGGCGGTCAATCAGCCCCAGCATTTT,CASSLPGAVNQPQHF
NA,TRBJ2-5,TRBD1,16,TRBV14,TGTGCCAGCAGCACACAGGGGGCAGACCACGAAGAGACCCAGTACTTC,CASSTQGADHEETQYF
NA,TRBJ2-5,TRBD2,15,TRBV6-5,TGTGCCAGCAGCCCAGACCTACTAGCGGGAGAGACCCAGTACTTC,CASSPDLLAGETQYF
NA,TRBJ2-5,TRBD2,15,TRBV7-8,TGTGCCAGCAGTTCGGCGGGGGGGCGTCAAGAGACCCAGTACTTC,CASSSAGGRQETQYF
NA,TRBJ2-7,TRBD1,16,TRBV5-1,TGCGCCAGCAGCTTGAGTACAGGGGGTAAAGCCTACGAGCAGTACTTC,CASSLSTGGKAYEQYF
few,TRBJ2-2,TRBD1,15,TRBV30,TGTGCCTGGCTCAACAGGGGTGTTGGGACCGGGGAGCTGTTTTTT,CAWLNRGVGTGELFF
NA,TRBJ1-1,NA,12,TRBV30,TGTGCCTGTCGCCAGGGGAGCGCTGAAGCTTTCTTT,CACRQGSAEAFF
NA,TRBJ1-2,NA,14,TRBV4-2,TGTGCCAGCAGCCAAGATTTTGTGGGGGCTGGCTACACCTTC,CASSQDFVGAGYTF
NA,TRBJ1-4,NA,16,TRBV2,TGTGCCAGCAGTTCCGGGGGGGGAAGGACTAATGAAAAACTGTTTTTT,CASSSGGGRTNEKLFF
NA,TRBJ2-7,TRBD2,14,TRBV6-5,TGTGCCAGCAGTAGGGGACTAGCGAGCTACGAGCAGTACTTC,CASSRGLASYEQYF
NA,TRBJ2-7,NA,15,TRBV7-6,TGTGCCAGCAGCTTTTCGACAGGCCTGACCTACGAGCAGTACTTC,CASSFSTGLTYEQYF
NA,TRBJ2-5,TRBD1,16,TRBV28,TGTGCCAGCAGTTCAAGGACAGGGGTGCGACAAGAGACCCAGTACTTC,CASSSRTGVRQETQYF
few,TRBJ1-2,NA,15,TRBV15,TGTGCCACCAGCCCTACCTCGAGGGCTGACTATGGCTACACCTTC,CATSPTSRADYGYTF
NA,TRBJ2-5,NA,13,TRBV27,TGTGCCAGCAGGGAGTTAAACCAAGAGACCCAGTACTTC,CASRELNQETQYF
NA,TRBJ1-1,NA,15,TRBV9,TGTGCCAGCAGCGCCCAGGGGATGGGAGGCACTGAAGCTTTCTTT,CASSAQGMGGTEAFF
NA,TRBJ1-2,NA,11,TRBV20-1,TGCAGTGCTAGAGATAGACGGCTTATCACCTTC,CSARDRRLITF
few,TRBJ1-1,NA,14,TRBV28,TGTGCCAGCAGTGGTTATAGGGGTTCCACTGAAGCTTTCTTT,CASSGYRGSTEAFF
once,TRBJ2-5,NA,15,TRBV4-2,TGTGCCAGCAGCCGAGGCGCGGGGACCACGCTGGAACAGTACTTC,CASSRGAGTTLEQYF
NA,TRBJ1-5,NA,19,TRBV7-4,TGTGCCAGCAGCCTGGGAGCCTTTTGGTCCCGACGGAGCAATCAGCCCCAGCATTTT,CASSLGAFWSRRSNQPQHF
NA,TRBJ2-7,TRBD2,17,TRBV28,TGTGCCAGCAGTCTGAGGACTAGCGGGTTTCTCTCCTACGAGCAGTACTTC,CASSLRTSGFLSYEQYF
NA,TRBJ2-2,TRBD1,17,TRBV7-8,TGTGCCAGCAGCTCCAGGACAGGATCTAGGGGAACCGGGGAGCTGTTTTTT,CASSSRTGSRGTGELFF
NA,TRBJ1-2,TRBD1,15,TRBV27,TGTGCCAGCAGTCCCGGACAGGGGTGGAACTATGGCTACACCTTC,CASSPGQGWNYGYTF
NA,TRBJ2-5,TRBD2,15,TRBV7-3,TGTGCCAGCAGCTTTACTAGCGGGGGCCAAGAGACCCAGTACTTC,CASSFTSGGQETQYF
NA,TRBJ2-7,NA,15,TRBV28,TGTGCCAGCAGTCCCACCGGGGACACCGACTACGAGCAGTACTTC,CASSPTGDTDYEQYF
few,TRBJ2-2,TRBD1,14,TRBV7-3,TGTGCCAGCAGCTTGCACAGGGGATCCGGGGAGCTGTTTTTT,CASSLHRGSGELFF